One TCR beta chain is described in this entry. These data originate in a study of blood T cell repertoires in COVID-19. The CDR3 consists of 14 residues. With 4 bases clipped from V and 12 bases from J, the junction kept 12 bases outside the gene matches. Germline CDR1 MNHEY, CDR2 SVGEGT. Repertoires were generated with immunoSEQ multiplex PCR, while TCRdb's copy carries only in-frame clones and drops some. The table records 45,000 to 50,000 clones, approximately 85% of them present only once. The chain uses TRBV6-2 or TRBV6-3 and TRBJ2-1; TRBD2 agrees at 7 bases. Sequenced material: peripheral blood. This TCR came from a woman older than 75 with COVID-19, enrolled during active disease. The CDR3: CASSSRRKGEGQFF. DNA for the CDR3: TGTGCCAGCAGTTCTCGACGGAAAGGGGAGGGGCAGTTCTTC.